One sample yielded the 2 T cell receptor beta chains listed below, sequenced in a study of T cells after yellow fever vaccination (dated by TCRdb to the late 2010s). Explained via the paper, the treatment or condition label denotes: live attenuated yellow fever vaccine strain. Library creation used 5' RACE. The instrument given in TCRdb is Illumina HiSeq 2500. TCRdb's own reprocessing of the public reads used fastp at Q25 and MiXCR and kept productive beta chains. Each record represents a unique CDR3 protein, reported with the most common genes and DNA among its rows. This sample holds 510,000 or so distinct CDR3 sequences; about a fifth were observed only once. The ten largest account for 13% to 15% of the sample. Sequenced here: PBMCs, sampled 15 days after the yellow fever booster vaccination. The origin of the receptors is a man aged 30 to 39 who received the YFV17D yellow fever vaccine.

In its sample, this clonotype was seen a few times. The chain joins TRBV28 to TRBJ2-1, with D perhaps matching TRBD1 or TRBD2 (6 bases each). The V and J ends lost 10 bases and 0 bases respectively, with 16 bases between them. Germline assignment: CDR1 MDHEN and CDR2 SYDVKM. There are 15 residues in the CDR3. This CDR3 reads CATLSGGRSYNEQFF. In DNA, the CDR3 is TGTGCCACCCTTTCCGGGGGCCGCTCCTACAATGAGCAGTTCTTC.

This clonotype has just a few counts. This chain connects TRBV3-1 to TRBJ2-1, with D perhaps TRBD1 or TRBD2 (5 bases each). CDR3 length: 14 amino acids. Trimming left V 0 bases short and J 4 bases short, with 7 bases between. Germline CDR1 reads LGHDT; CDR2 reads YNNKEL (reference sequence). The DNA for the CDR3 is TGTGCCAGCAGCCAAGAGGGACCGTACAATGAGCAGTTCTTC. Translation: CASSQEGPYNEQFF.